Included here is one T cell receptor (beta chain) sequence, with context. The antigen is unknown. The CDR3 spans 14 residues. Germline CDR1 SGHTA, CDR2 FQGTGA. Trimming removed 4 bases from V and 9 bases from J, with 16 bases in between. Generated by immunoSEQ multiplex PCR, the TCRdb table keeps only in-frame clones and is missing some. The sample includes just over 60,000 clones, 92% of them seen just once. The sample is drawn from a study of OX40 agonist ivuxolimab in advanced cancers. Whole-study context: Partial responses were seen in three patients, one with hepatocellular carcinoma and two with cutaneous melanoma. Study results and caveats: Among the lowest peripheral clonal expansion occurred in 0.1-3.0 mg/kg partial responders.

This sample comprised CD4+ or CD8+ T cells sorted from blood, obtained in a trial of the OX40 agonist ivuxolimab. The J gene is TRBJ2-1, the V gene TRBV7-3; a weak D match, TRBD2 (6 bases). This receptor was taken from an adult with an advanced solid tumor such as melanoma, head and neck, liver or kidney cancer. CDR3 loop: CASSSNTERVEQFF. CDR3 bases: TGTGCCAGCAGCTCAAACACCGAGCGGGTTGAGCAGTTCTTC.